The 11 T cell receptor beta chains in this list originate from one sample, sequenced in a study of shared clonotypes between healthy human individuals. TCRdb's table, derived via immunoSEQ multiplex PCR, lists solely in-frame clones and lacks some. The sample consists of approximately 1,500,000 clones, over 95% of them appearing once. Sample: naive CD4+ T cells sorted from blood. Subset described: CD45RA+ positively selected. Receptor source: a man aged 25 to 40 in good health.

The chain uses TRBV5-1 and TRBJ2-5; 8 bases agree with TRBD2. The trim removed 7 bases at V and 2 bases at J, leaving 10 bases unmatched. Germline CDR1 SGHRS, CDR2 YFSETQ. This CDR3 comprises 15 residues. This chain's CDR3 is CASSPFTSGQETQYF. CDR3 in DNA: TGCGCCAGCTCCCCGTTCACTAGCGGACAAGAGACCCAGTACTTC.

The chain is built from TRBV2 and TRBJ2-1; perhaps TRBD2 as D (6 bases). CDR3 length: 17 amino acids. The V and J ends lost 4 bases and 8 bases respectively, with 24 bases between them. The germline V gene encodes CDR1 SNHLY and CDR2 FYNNEI. CDR3 region: CASSAVIRRDPRYEQFF. In DNA form, the CDR3 reads TGTGCCAGCAGTGCGGTGATCAGGCGGGACCCGCGGTATGAGCAGTTCTTC.

This chain uses TRBV10-1 with TRBJ1-1, with D maybe TRBD1 (6 bases). Trimming took 5 bases from V and 0 from J, leaving 13 bases between them. CDR3 length equals 15 residues. The germline V gene encodes CDR1 WNHNN and CDR2 SYGVQD (reference sequence). CDR3 bases: TGCGCCAGCAGTCGATACAGGGACGTGAACACTGAAGCTTTCTTT. As protein: CASSRYRDVNTEAFF.

The chain has TRBV28 and TRBJ1-2, with a possible D match to TRBD1 (6 bases). The V and J ends lost 6 bases and 8 bases respectively, with 34 bases between them. The CDR3 contains 19 residues. Germline CDR1 reads MDHEN; CDR2 reads SYDVKM. The CDR3 here is CASSPAGEGGVLYFDGYTF. Written as DNA, the CDR3 is TGTGCCAGCAGCCCAGCTGGGGAGGGGGGCGTCCTATATTTTGACGGCTACACCTTC.

The chain carries TRBV29-1 and TRBJ1-1, with 9 bases fitting TRBD1. Germline V CDR1 and CDR2: SQVTM, ANQGSEA. The V gene end was trimmed by 2 bases and the J gene end by 4 bases; junction bases not matched to a gene: 8. The CDR3 contains 15 residues. The CDR3 nucleotides are TGCAGCGTTGAACCCCCACAGGGGGCCGTCACTGAAGCTTTCTTT. Its translation is CSVEPPQGAVTEAFF. The whole variable domain, filled in from reference TRBV29-1 and TRBJ1-1, reads SAVISQKPSRDICQRGTSLTIQCQVDSQVTMMFWYRQQPGQSLTLIATANQGSEATYESGFVIDKFPISRPNLTFSTLTVSNMSPEDSSIYLCSVEPPQGAVTEAFFGQGTRLTVV.

The chain uses TRBV18 and TRBJ2-5; 10 bases fit TRBD1. Looked up from germline, CDR1 is KGHSH and CDR2 is LQKENI. V was clipped by 5 bases and J by 5 bases; unmatched bases: 11. The length of the CDR3 is 16 residues. The DNA of the CDR3 is TGTGCCAGCTCAAGTCCTTTGGGGACAGGGGAGGAGACCCAGTACTTC. Its protein product is CASSSPLGTGEETQYF.

The chain links TRBV4-3 to TRBJ2-1; D is perhaps TRBD2 (5 bases). V lost 1 base and J lost 7, with 11 bases in between. Germline V lookup: CDR1 LGHNA, CDR2 YSLEER. The CDR3 totals 14 residues. The CDR3, as DNA: TGCGCCAGCAGCCAAGGACGGGGTGGTAATGAGCAGTTCTTC. Amino acids: CASSQGRGGNEQFF.

This chain uses TRBV6-5 with TRBJ2-5, with 9 bases fitting TRBD2. Germline V gene data show CDR1 as MNHEY and CDR2 as SVGAGI. V shed 4 bases and J 5 bases; nucleotides not matched to a gene: 8. This CDR3 has 15 residues. CDR3 bases: TGTGCCAGCAGTTCTCCGGGACTAGCTAGGGAGACCCAGTACTTC. Protein: CASSSPGLARETQYF.

In DNA, the CDR3 is TGCGCCAGCAGCAGGGACGGCCGAGGCACTGAAGCTTTCTTT. Its protein product is CASSRDGRGTEAFF. The chain employs TRBV4-3 and TRBJ1-1; the D gene is possibly TRBD1 (5 bases). Germline V lookup: CDR1 LGHNA, CDR2 YSLEER. The CDR3 length is 14 residues. V was cut by 5 bases and J by 4 bases, with 14 bases left in between.

In the case of this clone: Other DNA sequences from this sample encode an identical CDR3 as well. The chain joins TRBV5-1 to TRBJ2-3; D remains ambiguous. The CDR3 has 13 amino acids. The V and J ends lost 0 bases and 2 bases respectively, with 4 bases between them. Germline CDR1 and CDR2: SGHRS and YFSETQ. The chain's CDR3 is CASSLATTDTQYF. The CDR3 coding sequence is TGCGCCAGCAGCTTGGCGACCACAGATACGCAGTATTTT.

On this clone itself: The same CDR3 also results from other DNA sequences found in this sample. This sequence joins TRBV7-2 and TRBJ2-2; tentative D call: TRBD2 (5 bases). Germline assignment: CDR1 SGHTA and CDR2 FQGNSA. The ends were cut back, 0 bases at V and 5 bases at J, with 7 bases in the middle. This CDR3 is 14 amino acids long. In DNA form, the CDR3 reads TGTGCCAGCAGCTTAGCACGCGGGACCGGGGAGCTGTTTTTT. Encoded protein: CASSLARGTGELFF.